A selection of T cell receptor beta chains follows, all from one sample in a study of cytomegalovirus exposure and HLA in healthy donors. The data were produced by immunoSEQ multiplex PCR, yet TCRdb's version contains in-frame clones alone and is incomplete. This sample has over 110,000 clones, with 82% found just once. Sample: PBMCs. Receptors originate from a male donor in good health and CMV-seronegative. The CDR3 runs from the conserved cysteine through the conserved F or W. A D gene is named only where the DNA matches it firmly. Size is omitted from some rows. Given values are once, few, many or a class for expanded clones.

d_call,clone_size,v_call,j_call,cdr3_aa,cdr3_nt
-,-,TRBV5-8,TRBJ1-5,CASSSADSNQPQHF,TGTGCCAGCAGCTCCGCGGATAGCAATCAGCCCCAGCATTTT
-,-,TRBV29-1,TRBJ2-1,CSVRRRSEQFF,TGCAGCGTTCGAAGGCGGAGTGAGCAGTTCTTC
-,-,TRBV6-6,TRBJ2-7,CASSSRGYEQYF,TGTGCCAGCAGTTCCCGGGGGTACGAGCAGTACTTC
TRBD1,-,TRBV7-9,TRBJ2-3,CASTPGTETDTQYF,TGTGCCTCCACCCCCGGGACAGAGACAGATACGCAGTATTTT
-,-,TRBV30,TRBJ1-5,CAWSVRGNQYSNQPQHF,TGTGCCTGGAGTGTACGAGGGAATCAATATAGCAATCAGCCCCAGCATTTT
TRBD1,-,TRBV25-1,TRBJ2-7,CASSEASGTGAYEQYF,TGTGCCAGCAGTGAAGCCTCCGGGACAGGGGCCTACGAGCAGTACTTC
-,few,TRBV28,TRBJ2-7,CASSPRLRNEQYF,TGTGCCAGCAGTCCCCGCCTGAGGAACGAGCAGTACTTC
TRBD1,once,TRBV11-2,TRBJ1-2,CASSFGTGGRGYTF,TGTGCCAGCAGCTTCGGGACAGGGGGCCGTGGCTACACCTTC
TRBD2,-,TRBV7-2,TRBJ2-3,CASSRDYLSTDTQYF,TGTGCCAGCAGCAGGGACTACCTAAGCACAGATACGCAGTATTTT
-,-,TRBV4-3,TRBJ2-3,CASSQGSRSSTDTQYF,TGCGCCAGCAGCCAAGGTTCCAGATCTAGCACAGATACGCAGTATTTT
-,-,TRBV5-6,TRBJ2-7,CASSWATSSYEQYF,TGTGCCAGCAGCTGGGCTACTAGCTCCTACGAGCAGTACTTC
-,-,TRBV29-1,TRBJ2-1,CSVERGMGLRNEQFF,TGCAGCGTTGAAAGGGGTATGGGACTCCGAAATGAGCAGTTCTTC
TRBD1,-,TRBV4-3,TRBJ1-2,CASSQQGVYGYTF,TGCGCCAGCAGCCAACAGGGGGTCTATGGCTACACCTTC
-,-,TRBV19,TRBJ1-5,CASRPLLGSNQPQHF,TGTGCCAGTCGGCCCTTGCTAGGTAGCAATCAGCCCCAGCATTTT
-,-,TRBV11-2,TRBJ2-1,CASSLDPGHNEQFF,TGTGCCAGCAGCTTAGATCCAGGGCACAATGAGCAGTTCTTC
TRBD1,once,TRBV27,TRBJ1-5,CASSPGTGGNQPQHF,TGTGCCAGCAGTCCTGGGACAGGGGGCAATCAGCCCCAGCATTTT
-,-,TRBV10-1,TRBJ2-7,CASMNPRGYYEQYF,TGCGCCAGCATGAACCCAAGGGGTTACTACGAGCAGTACTTC
-,-,TRBV10-2,TRBJ2-6,CASSRGVGSGANVLTF,TGCGCCAGCAGTAGGGGTGTAGGCTCTGGGGCCAACGTCCTGACTTTC
TRBD2,-,TRBV2,TRBJ2-2,CASWGGVGELFF,TGTGCCAGCTGGGGAGGGGTCGGGGAGCTGTTTTTT
-,-,TRBV7-9,TRBJ1-1,CSSSLPPRTEAFF,TGTTCCAGCAGCCTCCCTCCGAGGACTGAAGCTTTCTTT
-,-,TRBV7-7,TRBJ2-3,CASSPLRVTDTQYF,TGTGCCAGCAGCCCTCTTAGAGTGACAGATACGCAGTATTTT
TRBD1,-,TRBV9,TRBJ1-2,CASSATGTGIYGYTF,TGTGCCAGCAGCGCAACCGGGACAGGGATCTATGGCTACACCTTC
TRBD2,-,TRBV11-3,TRBJ2-1,CARRDYIDNEQFF,TGTGCCAGAAGGGACTATATAGACAATGAGCAGTTCTTC
TRBD1,-,TRBV5-4,TRBJ2-6,CAMRQGSPSGANVLTF,TGTGCCATGCGACAGGGAAGCCCCTCTGGGGCCAACGTCCTGACTTTC
TRBD2,-,TRBV6-1,TRBJ2-7,CASSDRGVSGGLYEQYF,TGTGCCAGCAGTGACCGCGGGGTGAGCGGGGGTCTCTACGAGCAGTACTTC
TRBD2,few,TRBV7-9,TRBJ2-1,CASSRGVGLFGEQFF,TGTGCCAGCAGCCGGGGGGTAGGGCTCTTCGGTGAGCAGTTCTTC
-,-,TRBV7-9,TRBJ2-5,CASSLRDQETQYF,TGTGCCAGCAGCTTGAGGGACCAAGAGACCCAGTACTTC
-,-,TRBV18,TRBJ2-3,CASSPGTLSTDTQYF,TGTGCCAGCTCGCCAGGGACTTTATCCACAGATACGCAGTATTTT
-,once,TRBV9,TRBJ2-1,CASSVGLGTAGEQFF,TGTGCCAGCAGCGTAGGGCTAGGGACGGCGGGAGAGCAGTTCTTC
-,-,TRBV6-6,TRBJ2-3,CASSSHSDTQYF,TGTGCCAGCAGTTCCCATAGTGATACGCAGTATTTT
TRBD2,-,TRBV6-5,TRBJ2-7,CASSSSLTSGSYEQYF,TGTGCCAGCAGTTCATCCTTGACTAGCGGTTCCTACGAGCAGTACTTC
TRBD1,once,TRBV2,TRBJ1-3,CASSYDRGGGNTIYF,TGTGCCAGCAGTTATGACAGGGGTGGCGGAAACACCATATATTTT
TRBD1,once,TRBV29-1,TRBJ1-1,CSVYGQGGTEAFF,TGCAGCGTTTATGGACAGGGGGGCACTGAAGCTTTCTTT
-,-,TRBV7-9,TRBJ2-2,CASSPRTMKTGELFF,TGTGCCAGCAGCCCCCGGACTATGAAGACCGGGGAGCTGTTTTTT
TRBD1,-,TRBV13,TRBJ2-7,CASSLGGTGSEQYF,TGTGCCAGCAGCTTAGGTGGGACAGGGTCGGAGCAGTACTTC
-,-,TRBV6-6,TRBJ1-6,CASSYGSSYNSPLHF,TGTGCCAGCAGTTACGGGAGCTCCTATAATTCACCCCTCCACTTT
-,few,TRBV18,TRBJ2-5,CASSLVDSQETQYF,TGTGCCAGCTCCCTAGTAGACAGTCAAGAGACCCAGTACTTC
TRBD1,-,TRBV29-1,TRBJ1-1,CSVEDPAGGRSFF,TGCAGCGTTGAAGATCCCGCAGGGGGGAGGTCTTTCTTT
-,-,TRBV9,TRBJ2-2,CASSLRATNTGELFF,TGTGCCAGCAGCCTCAGGGCTACGAACACCGGGGAGCTGTTTTTT
-,-,TRBV10-1,TRBJ2-1,CASSGTALSSYNEQFF,TGCGCCAGCAGTGGAACCGCCTTGAGCTCCTACAATGAGCAGTTCTTC
-,few,TRBV2,TRBJ1-4,CASMRGGEKLFF,TGTGCCAGCATGAGGGGGGGTGAAAAACTGTTTTTT
TRBD2,-,TRBV5-4,TRBJ2-7,CASSSGLAGYEQYF,TGTGCCAGCAGCTCGGGACTAGCGGGATACGAGCAGTACTTC
TRBD1,-,TRBV7-9,TRBJ1-1,CASSRTGDTNTEAFF,TGTGCCAGCAGCCGTACAGGGGATACGAACACTGAAGCTTTCTTT
-,-,TRBV9,TRBJ1-1,CASSVAGETEAFF,TGTGCCAGCAGCGTAGCAGGGGAGACTGAAGCTTTCTTT
-,-,TRBV11-2,TRBJ2-3,CASSLGFPSAITRTQYF,TGTGCCAGCAGCCTAGGCTTCCCTAGCGCAATTACAAGAACGCAGTATTTT
-,-,TRBV11-2,TRBJ2-7,CASSFPSYEQYF,TGTGCCAGCAGCTTCCCTTCCTACGAGCAGTACTTC
-,-,TRBV5-4,TRBJ2-3,CASSSPGTRVTDTQYF,TGTGCCAGCAGCTCCCCGGGGACTCGCGTCACAGATACGCAGTATTTT
-,-,TRBV5-1,TRBJ1-2,CASSSSIGGADGYTF,TGCGCCAGCAGCTCCTCGATTGGGGGCGCTGATGGCTACACCTTC
-,-,TRBV2,TRBJ1-4,CASSARGAGLATNEKLFF,TGTGCCAGCAGTGCCCGGGGGGCAGGCCTTGCAACTAATGAAAAACTGTTTTTT
TRBD1,-,TRBV9,TRBJ1-1,CASSVATVGTDEAFF,TGTGCCAGCAGCGTAGCTACGGTTGGGACAGATGAAGCTTTCTTT
TRBD2,-,TRBV15,TRBJ2-7,CATSRGGTSGPYEQYF,TGTGCCACCAGCAGAGGCGGCACTAGCGGACCGTACGAGCAGTACTTC
-,-,TRBV11-2,TRBJ1-2,CASSSDRTYGYTF,TGTGCCAGCAGCTCGGACAGAACATATGGCTACACCTTC
-,-,TRBV19,TRBJ2-2,CASSSGPGWDTGELFF,TGTGCCAGTAGTTCCGGGCCAGGGTGGGACACCGGGGAGCTGTTTTTT
TRBD2,few,TRBV9,TRBJ2-1,CASSGLAGGAYNEQFF,TGTGCCAGCAGTGGACTAGCGGGAGGGGCTTACAATGAGCAGTTCTTC
-,once,TRBV5-1,TRBJ2-3,CASSLDRSTDTQYF,TGCGCCAGCAGCTTAGACAGGAGCACAGATACGCAGTATTTT